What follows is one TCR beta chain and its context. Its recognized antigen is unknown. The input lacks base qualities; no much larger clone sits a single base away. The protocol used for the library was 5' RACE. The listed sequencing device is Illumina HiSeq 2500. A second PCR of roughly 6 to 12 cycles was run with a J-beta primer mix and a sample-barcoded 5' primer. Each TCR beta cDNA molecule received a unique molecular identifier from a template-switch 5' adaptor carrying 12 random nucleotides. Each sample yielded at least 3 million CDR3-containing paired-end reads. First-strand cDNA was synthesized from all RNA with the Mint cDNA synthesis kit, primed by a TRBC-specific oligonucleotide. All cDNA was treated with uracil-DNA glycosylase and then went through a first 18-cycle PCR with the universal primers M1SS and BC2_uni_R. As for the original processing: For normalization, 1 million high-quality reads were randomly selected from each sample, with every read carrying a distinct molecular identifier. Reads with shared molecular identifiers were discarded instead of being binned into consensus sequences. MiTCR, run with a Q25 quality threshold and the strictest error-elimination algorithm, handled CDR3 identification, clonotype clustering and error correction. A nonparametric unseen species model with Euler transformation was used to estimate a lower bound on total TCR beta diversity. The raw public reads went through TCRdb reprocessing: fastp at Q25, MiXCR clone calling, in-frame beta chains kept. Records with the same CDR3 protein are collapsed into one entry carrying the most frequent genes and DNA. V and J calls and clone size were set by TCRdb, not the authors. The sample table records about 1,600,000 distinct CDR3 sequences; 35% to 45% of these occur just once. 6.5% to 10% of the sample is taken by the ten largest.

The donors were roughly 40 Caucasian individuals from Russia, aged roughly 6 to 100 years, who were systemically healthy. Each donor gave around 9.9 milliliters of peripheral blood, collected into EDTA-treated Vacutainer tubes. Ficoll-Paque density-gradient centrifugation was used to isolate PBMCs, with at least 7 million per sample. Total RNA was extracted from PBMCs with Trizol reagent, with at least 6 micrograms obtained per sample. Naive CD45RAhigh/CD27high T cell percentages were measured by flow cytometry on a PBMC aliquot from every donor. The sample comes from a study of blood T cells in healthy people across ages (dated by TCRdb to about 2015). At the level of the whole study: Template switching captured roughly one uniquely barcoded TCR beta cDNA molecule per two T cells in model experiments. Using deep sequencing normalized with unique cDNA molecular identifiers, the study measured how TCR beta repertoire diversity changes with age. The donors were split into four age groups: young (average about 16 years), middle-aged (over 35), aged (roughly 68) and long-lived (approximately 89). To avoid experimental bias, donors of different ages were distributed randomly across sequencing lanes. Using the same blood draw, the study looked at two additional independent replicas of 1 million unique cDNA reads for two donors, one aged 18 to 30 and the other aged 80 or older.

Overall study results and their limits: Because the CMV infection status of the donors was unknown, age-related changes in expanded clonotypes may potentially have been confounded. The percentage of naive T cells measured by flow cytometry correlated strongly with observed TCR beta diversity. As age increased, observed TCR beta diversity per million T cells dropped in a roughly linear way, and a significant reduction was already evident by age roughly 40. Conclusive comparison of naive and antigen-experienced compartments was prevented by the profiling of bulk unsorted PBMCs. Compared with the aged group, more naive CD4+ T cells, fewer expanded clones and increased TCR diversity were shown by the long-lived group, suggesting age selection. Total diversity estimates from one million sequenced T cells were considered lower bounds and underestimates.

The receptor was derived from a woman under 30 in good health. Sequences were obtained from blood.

The encoded CDR3 is CASISGGQYF. The sequenced DNA: TGTGCCAGCATATCAGGGGGGCAGTACTTC. In this chain, TRBV2 is recombined with TRBJ2-4, and perhaps TRBD1 as D gene, on 7 matching bases. From the cysteine through the phenylalanine, the CDR3 covers 10 amino acids. Just CDR3 DNA is preserved here, 30 bases in frame from base 1. V lost 7 bases and J lost 13 bases; the stretch between them is 11 bases long. Based on the germline V gene, the CDR1 and CDR2 sequences are SNHLY and FYNNEI.